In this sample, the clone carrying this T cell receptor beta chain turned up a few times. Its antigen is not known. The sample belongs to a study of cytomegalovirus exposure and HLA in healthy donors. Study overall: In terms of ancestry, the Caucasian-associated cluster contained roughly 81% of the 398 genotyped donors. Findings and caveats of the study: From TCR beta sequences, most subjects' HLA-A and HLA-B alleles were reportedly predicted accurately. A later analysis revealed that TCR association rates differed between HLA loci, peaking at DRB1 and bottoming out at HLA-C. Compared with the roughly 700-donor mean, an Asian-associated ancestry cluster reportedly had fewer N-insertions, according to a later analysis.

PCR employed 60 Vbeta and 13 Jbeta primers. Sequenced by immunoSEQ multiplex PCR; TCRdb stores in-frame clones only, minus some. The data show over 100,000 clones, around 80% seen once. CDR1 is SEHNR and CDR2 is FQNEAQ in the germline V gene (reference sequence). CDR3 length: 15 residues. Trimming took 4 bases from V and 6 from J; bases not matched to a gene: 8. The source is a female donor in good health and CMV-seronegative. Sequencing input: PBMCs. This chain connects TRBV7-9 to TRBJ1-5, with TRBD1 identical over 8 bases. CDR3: CASSSIGQGSQPQHF. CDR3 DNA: TGTGCCAGCAGCTCCATCGGACAGGGCTCTCAGCCCCAGCATTTT.